The present T cell receptor beta chain was sequenced within a study of HIV-infected children after antiretroviral therapy interruption (dated by TCRdb to the late 2010s). Background for the entire study: Eight children, all with CD4+ count above 500 and viral load below 50 copies/ml, were included, of whom four were on planned treatment interruption and four were on continuous treatment. Interruption-arm samples came from week 0, week 12, end of interruption (week 24 or 48), and about 3 years after study end. Exposure to EBV and CMV had been recorded for most participating children. The interruption group had a median age of roughly 10 years, and the continuous treatment group had a median age of approximately 8 years. In the continuous-treatment arm, samples from corresponding weeks 0, 48 and 150 were analyzed. Alongside thymic output measurements, TCR repertoires of children on planned treatment interruption were compared with TCR repertoires of children on continuous antiretroviral treatment. Study-wide findings and limitations: The naive CD4+ Gini coefficient rose by the end of treatment interruption, suggesting clonal expansion, and returned to baseline by 3 years. The low number of patients is a limitation and the data should be interpreted with caution. For naive CD4+ repertoires of PTI patients, CDR3 sharing between time points dropped once interruption began, while many sequences were shared between the end of interruption and 3 years later. Minor non-naive CD45RA+ populations such as EMRA or stem memory cells might have been included among the sorted CD45RA+ naive cells.

As to this clonotype: Its antigen is still unknown. Base qualities are not recorded, but no much larger clone differs from it by a single base.

The CDR1 and CDR2 encoded by the germline V gene are SGHDT and YYEEEE. Including the terminal cysteine and phenylalanine, the CDR3 comprises 16 residues. Only the CDR3 part of the read is kept: 48 bases, read in frame from the first base. V loses 4 bases at its end and J loses 0 bases; junction bases beyond the gene matches: 7. Interpreted using the paper, the treatment or condition label stands for: PENTA 11 planned treatment interruption arm or continuous ART arm. Children from the United Kingdom aged 2 to 15 years who had been given at least three-drug ART for at least 24 weeks were enrolled as participants. Cryopreserved PBMCs containing at least 5 million viable cells were required, and a few candidate patients were excluded because of low viable PBMC yield. Naive CD4+ CD45RA+ CD45RO- T cells were FACS-sorted from thawed PBMCs on a FACSAria III cell sorter. After sorting, the cells were fixed and RNA was extracted first with the RNeasy FFPE kit and then with the RNeasy Micro kit.

The library came from 3' RACE. TCR libraries were built from RNA using a 3' RACE protocol with unique molecular identifiers to correct PCR amplification bias. As many as 12 amplicon libraries were pooled and then sequenced on an Illumina MiSeq using v2 2x250 paired-end chemistry. From the authors' description of their analysis: Reads were processed with Decombinator to assign V and J genes and CDR3, with barcode-based error and PCR bias correction. Before the Gini coefficient was calculated with the R ineq package, repertoires were subsampled to the same depth. GLIPH, Hamming distance and a shared triplet metric were used to assess CDR3 similarity. The public reads were quality trimmed at Q25 with fastp and then assembled into clones with MiXCR by TCRdb, keeping productive beta chains. Each CDR3 protein appears once, grouped with its most common genes and DNA. The V and J calls and clone size are TCRdb's, not the authors'. The sample profile shows 90,000 or so distinct CDR3 sequences; under 8% of them were found once. The ten top clones hold around 1.1% of the sample.

The chain couples TRBV5-6 to TRBJ2-3, with 8 junctional bases fitting TRBD2. This TCR came from a pool of human donors with HIV. Material: CD45RA+ CD4+ T cells from PBMCs, pooled from several time points, obtained from a donor given antiretroviral therapy, either interrupted or continuous. In the paper's terms, the cell subset or site label means: naive CD4+ CD45RA+ CD45RO- T cells. The CDR3: CASSLSGSPSTDTQYF. The nucleotide sequence is TGTGCCAGCAGCCTAAGCGGGAGCCCTAGCACAGATACGCAGTATTTT.